This passage covers 30 T cell receptor beta chains from one sample sequenced in a study of blood T cell repertoires in COVID-19 (dated by TCRdb to 2018 to 2020). Library preparation was by the immunoSEQ multiplex PCR assay. This is the immuneACCESS table as TCRdb keeps it, with only in-frame sequences that have V and J called. A part of the clones is gone; compared with another copy, unresolved V genes explain less than half, and the rest is unexplained. The sample table lists some 240,000 clones, about 90% of them with a count of one. In total, the top ten clones hold roughly 2% of the sample. Material for sequencing was peripheral blood. These receptors were collected from a woman aged 60-75 years with COVID-19, enrolled during active disease.

The V gene is TRBV11-2, the J gene TRBJ1-3; D is perhaps TRBD1 (5 bases). The CDR3 is 15 amino acids. V was shortened by 5 bases and J by 5 bases, with 16 bases between the two germline ends. Germline loops: CDR1 SGHAT, CDR2 FQNNGV. The CDR3 DNA reads TGTGCCAGCAGCCCAAACCCCGGACAAAGAAACACCATATATTTT. It yields the protein CASSPNPGQRNTIYF.

This clone was seen a single time. The chain recombines TRBV4-3 with TRBJ2-3, with D possibly TRBD2 on 5 matching bases. This CDR3 has 13 amino acids. The germline CDR1 and CDR2 sequences are LGHNA and YSLEER. V gave up 0 bases and J gave up 4 bases, with 5 bases separating them. The CDR3 DNA reads TGCGCCAGCAGCCAAGAGAGGGCAGATACGCAGTATTTT. It yields the protein CASSQERADTQYF.

The chain joins TRBV9 to TRBJ1-4; the D gene is possibly TRBD1 (5 bases). The CDR3 has 16 amino acids. Germline CDR1 is SGDLS and CDR2 is YYNGEE. Trimming stripped 4 bases from V and 2 bases from J, with 15 bases between. The CDR3 loop reads CASSPRQGGTNEKLFF. The CDR3 DNA reads TGTGCCAGCAGCCCCCGGCAGGGAGGCACTAATGAAAAACTGTTTTTT.

Concerning this clone itself: One end of the junction fails to match germline, which may point to a read error. V usage is TRBV9 and J usage is TRBJ1-1, with TRBD1 matching 8 bases. The V gene's germline CDR1 is SGDLS and CDR2 YYNGEE. The CDR3 extends over 13 amino acids. The CDR3 is CASSPGGRGAGLF. CDR3 nucleotide sequence: TGTGCCAGCAGCCCAGGGGGCAGGGGGGCGGGCCTCTTT.

This chain uses TRBV29-1 with TRBJ1-1; no definite D call. CDR3 size: 16 residues. Trimming took 7 bases from V and 3 from J, leaving 24 bases between them. The germline CDR1 and CDR2 sequences are SQVTM and ANQGSEA. CDR3 sequence reads: CSAGSGFLGIDTEAFF. The CDR3 DNA sequence: TGCAGCGCCGGGTCGGGGTTTCTGGGGATTGACACTGAAGCTTTCTTT.

The rearrangement joins TRBV19 to TRBJ2-3; 7 bases are a match to TRBD2. J lost 3 bases, V lost 5 bases, and 8 bases had no gene match. Germline lookup yields CDR1 LNHDA and CDR2 SQIVND (reference sequence). The CDR3 sequence is 15 residues long. The CDR3 region has the DNA TGTGCCAGTAGTTTCGGCGGGGGATCAACAGATACGCAGTATTTT. Translating it yields CASSFGGGSTDTQYF.

V and J are TRBV19 and TRBJ2-3, with TRBD2 matching 7 bases. The V segment lost 3 bases and the J segment 4 bases; nucleotides outside the gene matches: 13. From germline, CDR1 is LNHDA and CDR2 SQIVND (reference sequence). The length of the CDR3 is 17 residues. CDR3 nucleotide sequence: TGTGCCAGTAGTATTGTCGGTGGGGGGGGTCGTTCAGATACGCAGTATTTT. Translating it yields CASSIVGGGGRSDTQYF.

The V and J genes are TRBV9 and TRBJ2-1; D is ambiguous. This CDR3 spans 15 amino acids. Germline CDR1 and CDR2: SGDLS and YYNGEE. V lost 0 bases, J lost 5 bases, and 12 bases lay in between. CDR3 DNA: TGTGCCAGCAGCGTAGGTGCGGCCGCTCACAATGAGCAGTTCTTC. Translated: CASSVGAAAHNEQFF.

J is TRBJ2-7 and V is TRBV21-1; the D call in the table, TRBD1, was not verified against the DNA. TRBV21-1 has pseudogene status. CDR3 length: 16 amino acids. CDR3 in amino acids: CASSKGWGSVWPEQYF. CDR3 coding DNA: TGTGCCAGCAGCAAAGGTTGGGGCAGTGTCTGGCCCGAGCAGTACTTC.

The chain recombines TRBV4-2 with TRBJ1-1; possible D gene TRBD1, 5 bases. From germline, CDR1 is LGHNA and CDR2 YNFKEQ. The CDR3 is made up of 17 amino acids. The germline V and J ends were trimmed by 1 base and 6 bases, with 21 bases remaining between them. This CDR3 reads CASSQGALGGVDAEAFF. The CDR3 region has the DNA TGTGCCAGCAGCCAAGGCGCGCTTGGGGGGGTAGACGCTGAAGCTTTCTTT.

The rearrangement uses TRBV19 and TRBJ2-5, with 8 bases identical to TRBD2. The germline CDR1 and CDR2 sequences are LNHDA and SQIVND (reference sequence). The V gene end was trimmed by 4 bases and the J gene end by 4 bases; junction bases not matched to a gene: 8. This CDR3 spans 15 amino acids. Here the CDR3 reads CASSKTGGGLETQYF. CDR3 DNA: TGTGCCAGTAGTAAGACGGGAGGGGGTCTAGAGACCCAGTACTTC. The whole variable domain, filled in from reference TRBV19 and TRBJ2-5, reads DGGITQSPKYLFRKEGQNVTLSCEQNLNHDAMYWYRQDPGQGLRLIYYSQIVNDFQKGDIAEGYSVSREKKESFPLTVTSAQKNPTAFYLCASSKTGGGLETQYFGPGTRLLVL.

The chain combines TRBV7-8 with TRBJ2-1; possibly TRBD2 for D (5 bases). The CDR3 consists of 17 residues. Germline V gene sequence: CDR1 SGHVS, CDR2 FQNEAQ. V gave up 2 bases and J gave up 9 bases, with 23 bases separating them. The CDR3 spells CASSLLVGQAKRIEQFF. CDR3 nucleotides: TGTGCCAGCAGCTTATTGGTAGGGCAGGCTAAGCGGATTGAGCAGTTCTTC.

V and J are TRBV5-4 and TRBJ1-3; D perhaps matches TRBD1 (5 bases). Trimming pared 1 base from V and 2 bases from J, leaving 16 bases between. This CDR3 has 17 residues. Germline V lookup: CDR1 SGHNT, CDR2 YYREEE (reference sequence). As DNA, the CDR3 is TGTGCCAGCAGCTTGAGGGCCGCCAGGGCGGCTGGAAACACCATATATTTT. This gives the protein CASSLRAARAAGNTIYF.

The chain joins TRBV4-2 to TRBJ2-7, with TRBD1 identical over 10 bases. Germline V gene sequence: CDR1 LGHNA, CDR2 YNFKEQ. J was trimmed by 2 bases and V by 3 bases; bases with no gene match: 1. The CDR3 is 14 residues long. DNA for the CDR3: TGTGCCAGCAGCCATGGGACAGGGGCCTACGAGCAGTACTTC. Amino acids: CASSHGTGAYEQYF.

V is TRBV4-3 and J is TRBJ1-4; D is unclear. The CDR3 loop spans 14 amino acids. Germline CDR1 and CDR2: LGHNA and YSLEER. V lost 0 bases and J 6 bases, leaving 8 bases between the germline ends. The CDR3, as DNA: TGCGCCAGCAGCCAAGATTGGGCTTATGAAAAACTGTTTTTT. This gives the protein CASSQDWAYEKLFF.

This chain uses TRBV6-2 or TRBV6-3 with TRBJ1-5; TRBD1 matches at 9 bases. The CDR3 is 14 amino acids. Germline CDR1 is MNHEY and CDR2 is SVGEGT. With V trimmed by 5 bases and J by 7 bases, 6 bases remained unmatched. CDR3 residues: CASSRTGGAQPQHF. Here the CDR3 DNA reads TGTGCCAGCAGTAGAACAGGGGGCGCCCAGCCCCAGCATTTT.

A remark on this clone: The same CDR3 arises from other DNA sequences in this sample as well. J is TRBJ1-1 and V is TRBV6-2 or TRBV6-3; TRBD1 might be the D (6 bases). The CDR3 totals 14 residues. CDR1 and CDR2 from the germline V gene are MNHEY and SVGEGT. V lost 0 bases and J lost 4, with 9 bases in between. The CDR3 reads CASSYSQGSTEAFF. Written as DNA, the CDR3 is TGTGCCAGCAGTTACTCACAGGGTTCCACTGAAGCTTTCTTT.

The chain has TRBV7-9 and TRBJ1-5; 10 nucleotides match TRBD1. Germline loops: CDR1 SEHNR, CDR2 FQNEAQ (reference sequence). The CDR3 is made up of 19 amino acids. The V gene end was trimmed by 1 base and the J gene end by 5 bases; junction bases not matched to a gene: 14. The CDR3 reads CASSLDSRDRGILDQPQHF. CDR3 coding DNA: TGTGCCAGCAGCTTAGACTCTCGGGACAGGGGAATTTTGGATCAGCCCCAGCATTTT.

In nucleotides, the CDR3 is TGTGCCAGTATGAGCAATACTAACTATGGCTACACCTTC. Its translation is CASMSNTNYGYTF. The chain employs TRBV19 and TRBJ1-2; no reliable D call. The germline V gene encodes CDR1 LNHDA and CDR2 SQIVND (reference sequence). The CDR3 runs to 13 residues. The V and J ends lost 7 bases and 0 bases respectively, with 9 bases between them.

A single count supports this clone. The chain joins TRBV3-1 (or the pseudogene TRBV3-2) to TRBJ1-1, with D tentatively TRBD1 (5 bases). Germline loops: CDR1 LGHDT, CDR2 YNNKEL (reference sequence). The CDR3 is made up of 14 amino acids. V gave up 1 base and J gave up 5 bases, with 11 bases separating them. The CDR3 DNA follows: TGTGCCAGCAGCCAAGCATCAGGGTATACTGAAGCTTTCTTT. Protein: CASSQASGYTEAFF.

The chain couples TRBV5-1 to TRBJ2-3; 8 bases fit TRBD1. V shed 2 bases and J 1 base; nucleotides not matched to a gene: 3. The CDR3 is 15 residues long. Germline CDR1 is SGHRS and CDR2 is YFSETQ. The CDR3 is CASSFVDRGTDTQYF. CDR3 nucleotides: TGCGCCAGCAGCTTTGTGGACAGGGGCACAGATACGCAGTATTTT.

The rearrangement joins TRBV6-5 to TRBJ2-7; 8 bases align to TRBD1. Germline assignment: CDR1 MNHEY and CDR2 SVGAGI. With 10 bases clipped from V and 0 bases from J, the junction kept 8 bases outside the gene matches. CDR3 length: 14 amino acids. CDR3 coding DNA: TGTGCCACCAAGGGACAGGCAAGCTCCTACGAGCAGTACTTC. This codes for CATKGQASSYEQYF.

This chain joins TRBV4-2 and TRBJ2-5; 10 bases map to TRBD2. This CDR3 contains 14 residues. Germline lookup yields CDR1 LGHNA and CDR2 YNFKEQ. Trimming took 1 base from V and 5 from J; bases not matched to a gene: 1. CDR3: CASSQGTSGETQYF. The DNA of the CDR3 is TGTGCCAGCAGCCAAGGGACTAGCGGCGAGACCCAGTACTTC.

The gene calls are TRBV6-1 and TRBJ1-2; TRBD1 agrees at 7 bases. The CDR3 covers 17 residues. The germline gives CDR1 MNHNS, CDR2 SASEGT. After removal of 4 bases from V and 0 bases from J, the junction contained 11 bases not matched to a gene. CDR3 in amino acids: CASSVSGQSFTNYGYTF. DNA for the CDR3: TGTGCCAGCAGTGTTTCGGGACAGAGTTTTACTAACTATGGCTACACCTTC.

The chain is built from TRBV13 and TRBJ2-2, with TRBD1 as a possible D gene (6 bases). Trimming shortened V by 5 bases and J by 6 bases, and 10 bases separated the two germline ends. The CDR3 is 13 amino acids. Germline CDR1 and CDR2: PRHDT and FYEKMQ (reference sequence). The CDR3 bases are TGTGCCAGCAGCCTGACAGGCCCCGGGGAGCTGTTTTTT. Protein sequence: CASSLTGPGELFF.

The chain links TRBV11-3 to TRBJ2-3; 7 bases are a match to TRBD2. Germline trimming cut 1 base from V and 1 base from J; bases unmatched to any gene: 5. The germline V gene has CDR1 SGHNT and CDR2 YENEEA. CDR3 length equals 16 residues. The CDR3, as DNA: TGTGCCAGCAGCTTAGGGGGGGGAGTTGGCACAGATACGCAGTATTTT. This gives the protein CASSLGGGVGTDTQYF.

V usage is TRBV9 and J usage is TRBJ2-1, with D possibly matching TRBD2 (7 bases). With 3 bases removed from V and 3 bases from J, the gap between germline ends came to 13 bases. The CDR3 totals 15 residues. The germline V gene encodes CDR1 SGDLS and CDR2 YYNGEE. The CDR3 DNA follows: TGTGCCAGCAGCGCTGGGAGGGGGAGCTACAATGAGCAGTTCTTC. Translated: CASSAGRGSYNEQFF.

The rearrangement links TRBV29-1 to TRBJ2-7; 9 nucleotides agree with TRBD1. The germline V gene has CDR1 SQVTM and CDR2 ANQGSEA. The length of the CDR3 is 12 residues. Losses at the gene ends were 4 bases for V and 6 bases for J; bases not matched to a gene: 4. The CDR3 DNA follows: TGCAGCGTTGCTGGGACAGGGTCCGAGCAGTACTTC. Its translation: CSVAGTGSEQYF.

This rearrangement joins TRBV6-5 to TRBJ1-2; possible D gene TRBD1, 6 bases. The length of the CDR3 is 13 residues. Trimming removed 2 bases from V and 2 bases from J, with 6 bases in between. CDR1 and CDR2 (germline): MNHEY, SVGAGI. CDR3 DNA sequence: TGTGCCAGCAGTTACGACAGGAACTATGGCTACACCTTC. Translation: CASSYDRNYGYTF.

This sequence joins TRBV6-5 and TRBJ2-7; 9 bases line up with TRBD1. Germline V lookup: CDR1 MNHEY, CDR2 SVGAGI. The CDR3 length is 15 residues. J gave up 3 bases and V 2 bases, and 5 bases lay outside the gene matches. The CDR3 loop is CASSYQQGAIYEQYF. Written as DNA, the CDR3 is TGTGCCAGCAGTTACCAACAGGGGGCCATCTACGAGCAGTACTTC.